Listed below are T cell receptor beta chains from one sample, sequenced in a study of T cell changes during pregnancy in multiple sclerosis. Here immunoSEQ multiplex PCR was the method, and the copy in TCRdb shows in-frame clones only, minus some. The sample holds more than 55,000 clones; approximately 90% are singletons and the top ten take 1.5% to 2%. Specimen: peripheral blood, collected in the first trimester of pregnancy. The source is a female donor in good health, enrolled as a control in a pregnancy study. Both conserved end residues are part of each CDR3. A D gene is named only where the DNA matches it firmly. Clone size is stated in some rows and not others, as once, few, many or a class when expanded.

j_call	v_call	clone_size	d_call	cdr3_aa	cdr3_nt
TRBJ2-3	TRBV27	once	TRBD2	CASSATLAGTDTQYF	TGTGCCAGCAGTGCAACTCTAGCGGGCACAGATACGCAGTATTTT
TRBJ2-7	TRBV11-2	.	.	CASRHIADEQYF	TGTGCCAGCAGACACATAGCCGACGAGCAGTACTTC
TRBJ1-2	TRBV9	.	TRBD1	CASSASRDRGDYGYTF	TGTGCCAGCAGCGCCTCAAGGGACAGGGGTGACTATGGCTACACCTTC
TRBJ1-3	TRBV9	.	.	CASSSRTSGNTIYF	TGTGCCAGCAGCTCCAGGACATCCGGAAACACCATATATTTT
TRBJ1-6	TRBV9	.	.	CASSVGGGDSPLHF	TGTGCCAGCAGCGTAGGGGGGGGCGACTCACCCCTCCACTTT
TRBJ2-7	TRBV5-1	.	TRBD1	CASSTGQPYEQYF	TGCGCCAGCAGCACGGGACAGCCCTACGAGCAGTACTTC
TRBJ2-3	TRBV19	.	TRBD1	CASSMTGDVDTQYF	TGTGCCAGTAGTATGACAGGGGACGTAGATACGCAGTATTTT
TRBJ1-1	TRBV6-1	.	.	CASSEAPDSPTEAFF	TGTGCCAGCAGTGAAGCCCCGGACAGCCCAACCGAAGCTTTCTTT
TRBJ1-1	TRBV9	.	.	CASSPRQSLNTEAFF	TGTGCCAGCAGCCCCCGACAGAGTCTAAACACTGAAGCTTTCTTT
TRBJ2-1	TRBV2	.	TRBD2	CASSGVTGGSYNEQFF	TGTGCCAGCAGCGGGGTAACGGGAGGCAGCTACAATGAGCAGTTCTTC
TRBJ2-7	TRBV6-6	.	.	CASSPAGAPYEQYF	TGTGCCAGCAGTCCCGCAGGGGCCCCCTACGAGCAGTACTTC
TRBJ2-3	TRBV5-4	once	.	CASSLSMGASYSTDTQYF	TGTGCCAGCAGCTTGTCGATGGGGGCGTCCTATAGCACAGATACGCAGTATTTT
TRBJ2-7	TRBV18	.	.	CASSPETGSRYEQYF	TGTGCCAGCTCACCCGAAACAGGGAGTAGGTACGAGCAGTACTTC
TRBJ2-2	TRBV6-1	.	.	CASRQGRTTGELFF	TGTGCCAGCCGCCAGGGGCGAACGACCGGGGAGCTGTTTTTT
TRBJ2-7	TRBV4-1	.	.	CASSQVGSRYEQYF	TGCGCCAGCAGCCAAGTTGGCTCACGCTACGAGCAGTACTTC
TRBJ1-2	TRBV6-6	.	.	CASSYDGAGYTF	TGTGCCAGCAGTTACGACGGGGCGGGGTACACCTTC
TRBJ2-4	TRBV27	.	.	CASSLIGTLAKNIQYF	TGTGCCAGCAGTTTAATAGGGACTTTAGCCAAAAACATTCAGTACTTC
TRBJ2-3	TRBV4-2	.	TRBD2	CASSPSGRARDTQYF	TGTGCCAGCAGCCCCAGCGGGAGGGCCAGAGATACGCAGTATTTT
TRBJ1-1	TRBV7-2	.	.	CASSIKGGNTEAFF	TGTGCCAGCAGTATAAAAGGGGGGAACACTGAAGCTTTCTTT
TRBJ1-5	TRBV27	.	TRBD1	CASSPGTGPLYSNQPQHF	TGTGCCAGCAGTCCCGGGACAGGGCCCCTCTATAGCAATCAGCCCCAGCATTTT
TRBJ1-2	TRBV2	.	TRBD1	CASRAGTGIYGYTF	TGTGCCAGCAGAGCCGGGACAGGGATCTATGGCTACACCTTC
TRBJ1-2	TRBV7-2	.	TRBD1	CASSFNSGGYYGYTF	TGTGCCAGCAGCTTCAACTCAGGGGGCTACTATGGCTACACCTTC
TRBJ2-1	TRBV5-1	.	TRBD2	CASSLTSSGSNEQFF	TGCGCCAGCAGCTTGACCTCTAGCGGGTCCAATGAGCAGTTCTTC
TRBJ1-2	TRBV4-1	.	.	CASSQDPRGGGYGYTF	TGCGCCAGCAGCCAAGATCCCAGGGGCGGTGGGTATGGCTACACCTTC
TRBJ2-1	TRBV27	.	.	CASSFVSSNEQFF	TGTGCCAGCAGTTTCGTCTCCTCCAATGAGCAGTTCTTC
TRBJ2-5	TRBV29-1	.	.	CSVLEFQETQYF	TGCAGCGTTTTAGAGTTCCAAGAGACCCAGTACTTC
TRBJ1-5	TRBV10-3	.	.	CATKAGDQPQHF	TGTGCCACCAAGGCGGGCGATCAGCCCCAGCATTTT
TRBJ2-3	TRBV2	.	.	CASSLPGTDTQYF	TGTGCCAGCAGTCTTCCAGGGACAGATACGCAGTATTTT
TRBJ1-3	TRBV27	.	.	CASSRGGAGNTIYF	TGTGCCAGCAGCCGCGGGGGAGCCGGAAACACCATATATTTT
TRBJ2-7	TRBV2	.	TRBD1	CASSMGQTYEQYF	TGTGCCAGCAGCATGGGACAGACCTACGAGCAGTACTTC
TRBJ2-2	TRBV10-3	.	TRBD2	CAISLLADSNTGELFF	TGTGCCATCAGCCTACTAGCGGATTCGAACACCGGGGAGCTGTTTTTT
TRBJ2-7	TRBV28	.	.	CASSLGGNSYEQYF	TGTGCCAGCAGTTTAGGGGGGAATTCCTACGAGCAGTACTTC
TRBJ2-2	TRBV5-1	.	.	CASSPQRALQNTGELFF	TGCGCCAGCAGCCCCCAGCGGGCCCTTCAGAACACCGGGGAGCTGTTTTTT
TRBJ2-3	TRBV27	.	TRBD2	CASSPTRTSGSADTQYF	TGTGCCAGCAGTCCGACCCGGACTAGCGGGAGCGCAGATACGCAGTATTTT
TRBJ2-3	TRBV2	.	TRBD2	CASHKLAGDSDTQYF	TGTGCCAGCCATAAACTAGCGGGAGACTCAGATACGCAGTATTTT
TRBJ2-7	TRBV19	.	.	CASSAGQNYEQYF	TGTGCCAGTAGTGCGGGACAGAACTACGAGCAGTACTTC
TRBJ1-1	TRBV6-1	.	.	CASSAGGVTEAFF	TGTGCCAGCAGTGCCGGGGGAGTCACTGAAGCTTTCTTT
TRBJ2-7	TRBV5-6	.	TRBD1	CASSFGTGFDEQYF	TGTGCCAGCAGCTTCGGGACAGGCTTCGACGAGCAGTACTTC
TRBJ2-7	TRBV4-1	.	TRBD2	CASSQDAGGYYEQYF	TGCGCCAGCAGCCAAGATGCGGGAGGTTATTACGAGCAGTACTTC
TRBJ2-1	TRBV4-2	.	TRBD2	CASSQELAGVPGGEQFF	TGTGCCAGCAGCCAAGAACTAGCGGGAGTCCCGGGGGGGGAGCAGTTCTTC
TRBJ2-2	TRBV7-7	.	TRBD1	CASSRDRAGELFF	TGTGCTAGCAGCCGGGACAGGGCCGGGGAGCTGTTTTTT
TRBJ1-2	TRBV6-5	.	.	CASSYRGGAGGYTF	TGTGCCAGCAGTTACCGGGGGGGGGCCGGGGGCTACACCTTC
TRBJ2-1	TRBV6-4	.	.	CASSVLGGENNEQFF	TGTGCCAGCAGTGTTCTGGGGGGAGAAAACAATGAGCAGTTCTTC
TRBJ2-7	TRBV15	.	TRBD1	CATSLDRGPYEQYF	TGTGCCACCAGTCTGGACAGGGGACCCTACGAGCAGTACTTC
TRBJ2-1	TRBV2	.	.	CASSEQLYNEQFF	TGTGCCAGCAGTGAACAACTGTACAATGAGCAGTTCTTC
TRBJ1-4	TRBV6-6	.	.	CASRRTDEKLFF	TGTGCCAGCAGAAGGACAGATGAAAAACTGTTTTTT